The rows below give T cell receptor beta chains drawn from one sample of a study of patients and donors after allogeneic stem cell transplantation. TCRdb passed the RT-PCR reads through MiXCR, listing each CDR3 protein once. The repertoire holds roughly 150,000 distinct CDR3 sequences, with about 24% as singletons. The sample consisted of blood, either unsorted or a sorted T cell fraction (not recorded which). The origin of the receptors is a human donor who was either an allogeneic HSCT recipient or a stem cell or donor lymphocyte infusion donor (not recorded which). It is not recorded whose cells these are; they may come from a transplant donor. CDR3s include the opening cysteine and the closing phenylalanine or tryptophan. The D gene is left open where the match is weak. Clone size is not always given. Where it is, it says once, few, many or a class for expanded clones.

V gene	clone size	D gene	J gene	CDR3 protein	CDR3 DNA
TRBV29-1	few	.	TRBJ2-1	CSAGPQGNYNEQFF	TGCAGCGCCGGACCCCAGGGTAACTACAATGAGCAGTTCTTC
TRBV29-1	.	TRBD2	TRBJ2-3	CSVSSGTDTQYF	TGCAGCGTTAGTAGCGGGACAGATACGCAGTATTTT
TRBV20-1	few	.	TRBJ2-1	CSATSQTGASVYNEQFF	TGCAGTGCCACCAGCCAGACGGGAGCGTCTGTCTACAATGAGCAGTTCTTC
TRBV9	.	.	TRBJ2-7	CASAQRSSYEQYF	TGTGCCAGCGCTCAGCGAAGCTCCTACGAGCAGTACTTC
TRBV12-3/TRBV12-4	many	.	TRBJ1-6	CASGGSYNSPLHF	TGTGCCAGCGGGGGCTCCTATAATTCACCCCTCCACTTT
TRBV5-1	.	TRBD2	TRBJ2-1	CASSAPGTSGGPYNEQFF	TGCGCCAGCAGCGCACCCGGGACTAGCGGGGGGCCCTACAATGAGCAGTTCTTC
TRBV7-9	.	.	TRBJ1-1	CASSLPTIGDEAFF	TGTGCCAGCAGCTTGCCCACAATAGGAGACGAGGCTTTCTTT
TRBV5-1	few	.	TRBJ1-1	CASSLGRVMNTEAFF	TGCGCCAGCAGCTTGGGCAGGGTGATGAACACTGAAGCTTTCTTT
TRBV12-3/TRBV12-4	.	.	TRBJ1-2	CASSLVTATDGYTF	TGTGCCAGCAGTTTGGTGACGGCCACCGATGGCTACACCTTC
TRBV11-1	few	.	TRBJ2-1	CASSQGETVRSSYNEQFF	TGTGCCAGCAGCCAAGGGGAGACAGTACGTAGCTCCTACAATGAGCAGTTCTTC
TRBV3-1	few	.	TRBJ2-3	CASSPYGGGTSSSTDTQYF	TGTGCCAGCAGCCCTTATGGTGGGGGAACCTCCTCTAGCACAGATACGCAGTATTTT
TRBV29-1	.	TRBD2	TRBJ2-2	CSVPVPYAGGPGGELFF	TGCAGCGTTCCTGTCCCCTATGCGGGGGGGCCCGGTGGGGAGCTGTTTTTT
TRBV7-2	.	.	TRBJ2-5	CASSLVLGGGQGVRETQYF	TGTGCCAGCAGCTTAGTGTTAGGCGGTGGCCAGGGTGTACGGGAGACCCAGTACTTC
TRBV5-1	few	.	TRBJ2-1	CASSVNTGFPSDNEQFF	TGCGCCAGCAGCGTAAACACAGGTTTCCCCTCTGACAATGAGCAGTTCTTC
TRBV6-1	.	TRBD1	TRBJ2-1	CASGRTGGYEQFF	TGTGCCAGCGGGAGGACAGGGGGGTATGAGCAGTTCTTC
TRBV5-1	.	TRBD1	TRBJ2-7	CASTAGTGVFYEQYF	TGCGCCAGCACTGCAGGGACAGGGGTCTTCTACGAGCAGTACTTC
TRBV7-9	few	TRBD1	TRBJ1-6	CASSLGSVQGNSPLHF	TGTGCCAGCAGTCTGGGTTCAGTACAGGGGAATTCACCCCTCCACTTT
TRBV6-2/TRBV6-3	few	.	TRBJ2-2	CASSYRRVGELFF	TGTGCCAGCAGTTACAGGCGGGTCGGGGAGCTGTTTTTT
TRBV4-2	.	.	TRBJ1-2	CASSQVGRVDYGYTF	TGTGCCAGCAGCCAAGTCGGCAGGGTTGACTATGGCTACACCTTC
TRBV27	few	.	TRBJ2-7	CASSSPPRRGYEQYF	TGTGCCAGCAGCTCTCCTCCACGGAGGGGGTACGAGCAGTACTTC
TRBV20-1	.	TRBD1	TRBJ1-4	CSALKEDRVNEKLFF	TGCAGTGCTCTCAAGGAGGACAGGGTGAATGAAAAACTGTTTTTT
TRBV2	few	TRBD1	TRBJ2-1	CASAGQGKFDEQFF	TGTGCCAGTGCCGGACAGGGAAAATTCGATGAGCAGTTCTTC
TRBV20-1	.	.	TRBJ1-5	CSARDWRAKGESAQHF	TGCAGTGCTAGAGATTGGCGGGCCAAGGGAGAATCAGCCCAGCATTTT
TRBV9	few	.	TRBJ2-2	CASSVVGRPNTGELFF	TGTGCCAGCAGCGTAGTGGGTCGTCCGAACACCGGGGAGCTGTTTTTT
TRBV12-3/TRBV12-4	few	.	TRBJ1-2	CASRAGTVVGYTF	TGTGCCAGCAGGGCTGGGACGGTTGTTGGCTACACCTTC
TRBV18	few	.	TRBJ1-2	CASSPKRGNGYTF	TGTGCCAGCTCACCGAAGCGGGGAAATGGCTACACCTTC
TRBV5-1	few	.	TRBJ2-4	CASSFGDIQYF	TGCGCCAGCAGCTTTGGGGACATTCAGTACTTC